This section outlines one T cell receptor beta chain sequence together with its context. This entry belongs to a study of shared clonotypes between healthy human individuals. Study-level background: A few men and a couple of women, aged 18 to 49, were donors. The plates for each donor numbered three CD4 naive, three CD4 memory, two CD8 naive and one CD8 memory.

V shed 8 bases and J 2 bases; nucleotides not matched to a gene: 10. The CDR3 length is 15 residues. CDR1 is MGHDK, CDR2 SYGVNS, per germline. For each subset, genomic DNA was distributed in equal portions over several immunoSEQ plates. Libraries were prepared by immunoSEQ multiplex PCR; TCRdb keeps only in-frame clonotypes and omits some of them. The sample lists roughly 2.2 million clones, 92% seen once, with about 0.41% in the top ten. This TCR came from a man aged 18 to 30 in good health. Some clones in this sample may be carry-over from other donors' samples. Sequenced input: naive CD4+ T cells from PBMCs. Sample subset: CD45RA+ positively selected. The chain couples TRBV25-1 to TRBJ2-3; 7 bases are shared with TRBD2. The CDR3 loop is CASSSASGNTDTQYF. The CDR3 DNA sequence: TGTGCCAGCTCCAGTGCTAGCGGAAACACAGATACGCAGTATTTT. Full variable domain (missing parts from reference TRBV25-1 and TRBJ2-3): EADIYQTPRYLVIGTGKKITLECSQTMGHDKMYWYQQDPGMELHLIHYSYGVNSTEKGDLSSESTVSRIRTEHFPLTLESARPSHTSQYLCASSSASGNTDTQYFGPGTRLTVL.